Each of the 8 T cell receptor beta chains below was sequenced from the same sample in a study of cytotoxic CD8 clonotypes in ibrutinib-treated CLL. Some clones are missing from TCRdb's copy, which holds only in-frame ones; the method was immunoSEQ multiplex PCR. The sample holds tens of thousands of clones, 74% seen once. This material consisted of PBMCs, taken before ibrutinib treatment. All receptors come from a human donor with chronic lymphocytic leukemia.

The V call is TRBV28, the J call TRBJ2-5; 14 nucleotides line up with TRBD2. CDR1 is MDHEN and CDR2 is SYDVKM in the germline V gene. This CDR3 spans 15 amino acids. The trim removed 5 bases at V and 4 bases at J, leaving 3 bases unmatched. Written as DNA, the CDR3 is TGTGCCAGCAGTGGACTAGCGGGAGGACGAGAGACCCAGTACTTC. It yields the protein CASSGLAGGRETQYF.

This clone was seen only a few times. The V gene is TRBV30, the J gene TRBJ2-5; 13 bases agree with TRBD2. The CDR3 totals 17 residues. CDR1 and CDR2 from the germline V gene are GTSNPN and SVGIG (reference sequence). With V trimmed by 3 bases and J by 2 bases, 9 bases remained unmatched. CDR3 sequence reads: CAWSRGLAGVTQETQYF. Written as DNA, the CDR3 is TGTGCCTGGAGCAGAGGACTAGCGGGAGTGACTCAAGAGACCCAGTACTTC.

The CDR3 loop is CASSQGQGGPSNYGYTF. Written as DNA, the CDR3 is TGTGCCAGCAGCCAAGGACAGGGAGGCCCCTCTAACTATGGCTACACCTTC. The V and J genes are TRBV7-9 and TRBJ1-2, with 8 bases identical to TRBD1. This CDR3 has 17 residues. The V gene end was trimmed by 5 bases and the J gene end by 0 bases; junction bases not matched to a gene: 11. CDR1 SEHNR and CDR2 FQNEAQ come from the germline V gene (reference sequence).

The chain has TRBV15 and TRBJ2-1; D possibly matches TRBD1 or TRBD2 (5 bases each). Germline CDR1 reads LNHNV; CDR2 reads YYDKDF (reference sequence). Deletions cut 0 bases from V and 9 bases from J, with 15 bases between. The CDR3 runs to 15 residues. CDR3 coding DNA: TGTGCCACCAGCAGAGAGGGAGTTAGAGGGGCTGAGCAGTTCTTC. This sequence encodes CATSREGVRGAEQFF.

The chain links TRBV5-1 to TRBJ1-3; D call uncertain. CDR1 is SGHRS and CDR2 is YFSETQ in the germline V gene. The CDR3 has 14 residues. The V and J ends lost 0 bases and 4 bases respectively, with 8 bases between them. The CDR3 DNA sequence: TGCGCCAGCAGCTTGGACGGGGTAGGAAACACCATATATTTT. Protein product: CASSLDGVGNTIYF.

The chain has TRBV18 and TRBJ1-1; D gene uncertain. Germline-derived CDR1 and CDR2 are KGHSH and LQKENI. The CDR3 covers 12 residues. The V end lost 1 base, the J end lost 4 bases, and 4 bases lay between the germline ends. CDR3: CASSPLGTEAFF. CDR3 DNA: TGTGCCAGCTCACCACTTGGCACTGAAGCTTTCTTT. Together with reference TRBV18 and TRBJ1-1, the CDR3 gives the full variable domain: NAGVMQNPRHLVRRRGQEARLRCSPMKGHSHVYWYRQLPEEGLKFMVYLQKENIIDESGMPKERFSAEFPKEGPSILRIQQVVRGDSAAYFCASSPLGTEAFFGQGTRLTVV.

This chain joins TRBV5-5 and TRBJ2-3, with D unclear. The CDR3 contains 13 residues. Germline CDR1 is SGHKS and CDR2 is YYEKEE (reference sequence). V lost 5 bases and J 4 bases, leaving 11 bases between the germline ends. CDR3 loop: CASSVEGADTQYF. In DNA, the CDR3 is TGTGCCAGCAGTGTAGAAGGCGCAGATACGCAGTATTTT.

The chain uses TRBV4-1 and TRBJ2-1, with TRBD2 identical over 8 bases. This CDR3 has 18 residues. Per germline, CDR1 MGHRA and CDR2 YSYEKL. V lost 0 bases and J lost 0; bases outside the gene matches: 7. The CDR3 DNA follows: TGCGCCAGCAGCCAAGATGGGGCAGCGGGAGTCTCCTACAATGAGCAGTTCTTC. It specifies CASSQDGAAGVSYNEQFF.